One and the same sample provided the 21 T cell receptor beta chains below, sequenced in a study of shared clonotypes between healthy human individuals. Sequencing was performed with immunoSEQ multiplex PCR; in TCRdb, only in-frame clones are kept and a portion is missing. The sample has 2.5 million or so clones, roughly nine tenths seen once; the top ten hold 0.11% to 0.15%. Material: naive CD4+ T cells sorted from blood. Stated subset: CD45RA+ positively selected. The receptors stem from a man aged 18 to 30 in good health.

The CDR3 nucleotides are TGTGCCAGCAGCAAAGGTTCTAGCGGGGTATGTTTTTTC. This translates into CASSKGSSGVCFF. The gene calls are TRBV21-1 and TRBJ2-4; TRBD2, the D gene given by the table, was not confirmed from the DNA. TRBV21-1 is annotated as a pseudogene. The CDR3 is 13 amino acids.

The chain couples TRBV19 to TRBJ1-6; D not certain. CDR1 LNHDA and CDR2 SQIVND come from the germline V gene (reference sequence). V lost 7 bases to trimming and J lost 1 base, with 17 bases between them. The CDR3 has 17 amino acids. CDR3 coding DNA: TGTGCCAGTACAGATACACCACGCCCATCCTATAATTCACCCCTCCACTTT. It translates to CASTDTPRPSYNSPLHF.

The CDR3 reads CASSYSIVTQGYTF. CDR3 nucleotides: TGTGCCAGCAGTTACTCGATAGTCACCCAGGGCTACACCTTC. V and J are TRBV6-6 and TRBJ1-2; D is unresolved. Germline V CDR1 and CDR2: MNHNY, SVGAGI (reference sequence). The CDR3 covers 14 residues. Deletions cut 0 bases from V and 8 bases from J, with 13 bases between.

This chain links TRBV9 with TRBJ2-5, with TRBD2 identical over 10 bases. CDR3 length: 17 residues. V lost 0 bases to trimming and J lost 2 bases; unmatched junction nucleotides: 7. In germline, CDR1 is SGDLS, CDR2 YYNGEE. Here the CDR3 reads CASSVASGGILQETQYF. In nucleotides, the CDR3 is TGTGCCAGCAGCGTAGCTAGCGGGGGAATCCTTCAAGAGACCCAGTACTTC.

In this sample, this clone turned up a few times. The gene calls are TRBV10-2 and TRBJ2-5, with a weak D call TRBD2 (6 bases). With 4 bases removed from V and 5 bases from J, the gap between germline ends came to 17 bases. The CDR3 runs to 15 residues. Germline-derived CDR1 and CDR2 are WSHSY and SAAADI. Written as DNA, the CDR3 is TGCGCCAGCAGTGGGGGGAGCGGGCCCAGGGAGACCCAGTACTTC. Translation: CASSGGSGPRETQYF.

The CDR3, as DNA: TGTGCCAGCAGCTTAACGGCTAGCGGGAGGGGAACAGATACGCAGTATTTT. Protein sequence: CASSLTASGRGTDTQYF. The rearrangement uses TRBV11-2 and TRBJ2-3, with 12 bases lining up with TRBD2. The CDR3 is made up of 17 amino acids. V trimming: 2 bases; J trimming: 3 bases; junction bases outside the gene matches: 6. The germline V gene encodes CDR1 SGHAT and CDR2 FQNNGV.

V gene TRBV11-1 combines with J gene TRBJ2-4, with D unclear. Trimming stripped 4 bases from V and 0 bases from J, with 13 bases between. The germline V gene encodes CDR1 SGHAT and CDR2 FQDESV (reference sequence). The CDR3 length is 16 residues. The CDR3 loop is CASSSGEHVAKNIQYF. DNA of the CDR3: TGTGCCAGCAGCTCGGGCGAACATGTAGCCAAAAACATTCAGTACTTC.

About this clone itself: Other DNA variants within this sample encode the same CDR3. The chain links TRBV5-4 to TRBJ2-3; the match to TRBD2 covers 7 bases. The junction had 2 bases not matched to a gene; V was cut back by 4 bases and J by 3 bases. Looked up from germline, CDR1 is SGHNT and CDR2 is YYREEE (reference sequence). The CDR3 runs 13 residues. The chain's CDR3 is CASSGGGTDTQYF. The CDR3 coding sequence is TGTGCCAGCAGCGGGGGGGGAACAGATACGCAGTATTTT.

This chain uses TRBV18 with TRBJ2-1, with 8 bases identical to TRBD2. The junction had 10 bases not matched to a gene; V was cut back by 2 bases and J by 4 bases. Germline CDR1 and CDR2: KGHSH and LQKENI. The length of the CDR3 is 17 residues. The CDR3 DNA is TGTGCCAGCTCACCAAAACCGGGACTAGGCGATTACAATGAGCAGTTCTTC. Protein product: CASSPKPGLGDYNEQFF.

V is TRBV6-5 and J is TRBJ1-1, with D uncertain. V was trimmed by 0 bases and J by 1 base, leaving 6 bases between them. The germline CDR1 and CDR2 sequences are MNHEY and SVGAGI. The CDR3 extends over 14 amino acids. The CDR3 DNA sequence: TGTGCCAGCAGTTACTCGTTACCGAACACTGAAGCTTTCTTT. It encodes CASSYSLPNTEAFF.

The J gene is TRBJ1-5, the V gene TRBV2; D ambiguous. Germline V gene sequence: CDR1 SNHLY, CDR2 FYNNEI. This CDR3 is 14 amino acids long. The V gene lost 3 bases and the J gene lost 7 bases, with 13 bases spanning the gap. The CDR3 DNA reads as TGTGCCAGCAGTGACAGGCAAGGGAAACAGCCCCAGCATTTT. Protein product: CASSDRQGKQPQHF. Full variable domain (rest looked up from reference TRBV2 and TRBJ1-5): EPEVTQTPSHQVTQMGQEVILRCVPISNHLYFYWYRQILGQKVEFLVSFYNNEISEKSEIFDDQFSVERPDGSNFTLKIRSTKLEDSAMYFCASSDRQGKQPQHFGDGTRLSIL.

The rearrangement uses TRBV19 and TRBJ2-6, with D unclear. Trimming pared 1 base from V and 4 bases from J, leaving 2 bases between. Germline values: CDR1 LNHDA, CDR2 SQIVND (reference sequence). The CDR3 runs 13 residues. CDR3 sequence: CASSIAGANVLTF. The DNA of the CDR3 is TGTGCCAGTAGTATAGCCGGGGCCAACGTCCTGACTTTC.

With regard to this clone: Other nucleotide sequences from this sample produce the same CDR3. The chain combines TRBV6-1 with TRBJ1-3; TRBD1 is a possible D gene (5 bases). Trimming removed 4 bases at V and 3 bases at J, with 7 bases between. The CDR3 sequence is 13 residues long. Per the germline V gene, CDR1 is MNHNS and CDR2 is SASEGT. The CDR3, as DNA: TGTGCCAGCAGTGGGGGGGGTGGAAACACCATATATTTT. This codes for CASSGGGGNTIYF.

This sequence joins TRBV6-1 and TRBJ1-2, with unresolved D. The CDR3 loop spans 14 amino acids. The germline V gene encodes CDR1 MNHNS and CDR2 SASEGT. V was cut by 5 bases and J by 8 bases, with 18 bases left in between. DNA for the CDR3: TGTGCCAGCAGTCCCCAGGCCATCCCGGAGGGCTACACCTTC. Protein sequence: CASSPQAIPEGYTF.

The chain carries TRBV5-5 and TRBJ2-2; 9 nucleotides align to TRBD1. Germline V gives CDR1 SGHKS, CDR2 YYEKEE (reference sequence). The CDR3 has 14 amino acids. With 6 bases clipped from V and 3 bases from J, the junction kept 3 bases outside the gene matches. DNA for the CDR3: TGTGCCAGCATACAGGGGGCGGACACCGGGGAGCTGTTTTTT. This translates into CASIQGADTGELFF.

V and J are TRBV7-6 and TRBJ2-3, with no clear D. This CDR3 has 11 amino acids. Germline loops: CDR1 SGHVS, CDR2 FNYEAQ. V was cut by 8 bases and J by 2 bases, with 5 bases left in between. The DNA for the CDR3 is TGTGCCAGCGGGTACACAGATACGCAGTATTTT. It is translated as CASGYTDTQYF.

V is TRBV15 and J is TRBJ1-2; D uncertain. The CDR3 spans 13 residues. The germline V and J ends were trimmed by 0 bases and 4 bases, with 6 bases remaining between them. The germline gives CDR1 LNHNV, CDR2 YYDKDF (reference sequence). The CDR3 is CATSRDRPYGYTF. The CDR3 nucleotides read TGTGCCACCAGCAGAGATCGCCCCTATGGCTACACCTTC.

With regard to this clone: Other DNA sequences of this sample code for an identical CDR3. DNA for the CDR3: TGTGCCAGCAGCCGCCCGTCTGGGGCCAACGTCCTGACTTTC. Translating gives CASSRPSGANVLTF. This chain links TRBV6-5 with TRBJ2-6; no reliable D call. Trimming cost V 6 bases and J 1 base, with 7 bases left between them. CDR1 is MNHEY and CDR2 is SVGAGI in the germline V gene. CDR3 length equals 14 residues.

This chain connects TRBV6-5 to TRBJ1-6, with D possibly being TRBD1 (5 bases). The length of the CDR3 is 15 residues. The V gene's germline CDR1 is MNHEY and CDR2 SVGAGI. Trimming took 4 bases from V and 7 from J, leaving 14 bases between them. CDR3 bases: TGTGCCAGCAGTTCGCCGGGGCCGGGGAATTCACCCCTCCACTTT. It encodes CASSSPGPGNSPLHF.

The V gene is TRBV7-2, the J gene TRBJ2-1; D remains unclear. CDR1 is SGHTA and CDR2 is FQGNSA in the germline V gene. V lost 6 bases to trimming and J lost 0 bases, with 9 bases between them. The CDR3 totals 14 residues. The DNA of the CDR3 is TGTGCCAGCAGGAGTGATAGCTCCTACAATGAGCAGTTCTTC. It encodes CASRSDSSYNEQFF.

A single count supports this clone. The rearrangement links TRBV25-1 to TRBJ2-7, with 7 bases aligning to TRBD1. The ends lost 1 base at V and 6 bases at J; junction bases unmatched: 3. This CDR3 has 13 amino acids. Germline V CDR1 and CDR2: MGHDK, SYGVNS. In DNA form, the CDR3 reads TGTGCCAGCAGTGAATTATCAGGGGGCGAGCAGTACTTC. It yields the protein CASSELSGGEQYF.